Following are 6 T cell receptor beta chains from one sample sequenced in a study of T cell changes during pregnancy in multiple sclerosis. Repertoires were generated with immunoSEQ multiplex PCR, while TCRdb's copy carries only in-frame clones and drops some. This sample has about 31,000 clones, with around nine tenths found just once. Sequencing used CD4+ T cells from peripheral blood mononuclear cells, obtained in the first trimester of pregnancy. Receptor source: a female donor in good health, enrolled as a control in a pregnancy study.

The J gene is TRBJ1-2, the V gene TRBV2; D is possibly TRBD1 (6 bases). The CDR3 extends over 14 amino acids. The germline gives CDR1 SNHLY, CDR2 FYNNEI. V was clipped by 4 bases and J by 4 bases, with 13 bases between them. CDR3 nucleotides: TGTGCCAGCAGTGGTTCAGGGGCTAGCTATGGCTACACCTTC. Translated: CASSGSGASYGYTF.

The chain has TRBV18 and TRBJ1-2; tentative D call: TRBD1 (5 bases). This CDR3 is built from 15 residues. Germline V CDR1 and CDR2: KGHSH, LQKENI. V was pared by 8 bases and J by 1 base, with 17 bases between. CDR3 in amino acids: CASASQGSYNYGYTF. In nucleotides, the CDR3 is TGTGCCAGCGCGTCCCAGGGATCTTATAACTATGGCTACACCTTC.

This chain uses TRBV6-1 with TRBJ2-3; TRBD2 agrees at 8 bases. V lost 6 bases and J lost 4; bases outside the gene matches: 9. Germline assignment: CDR1 MNHNS and CDR2 SASEGT. The CDR3 length is 15 residues. Here the CDR3 reads CASRDPGLVADTQYF. Written as DNA, the CDR3 is TGTGCCAGCAGGGACCCGGGACTAGTAGCAGATACGCAGTATTTT.

The chain uses TRBV21-1 and TRBJ1-1; TRBD1 is the table's D call and was not checked against the DNA. TRBV21-1 is a recognized pseudogene. The CDR3 has 15 residues. The DNA of the CDR3 is TGTGCCAGCAGCAAGAATCCGAGGGGGTGCACTGAAGCTTTCTTT. Translating it yields CASSKNPRGCTEAFF.

The chain carries TRBV18 and TRBJ1-1; tentatively, D is TRBD1 (6 bases). Deletions cut 7 bases from V and 1 base from J, with 13 bases between. The CDR3 loop spans 14 amino acids. CDR1 and CDR2 (germline): KGHSH, LQKENI. The DNA of the CDR3 is TGTGCCAGCTGCCAGACACAGGGGAACACTGAAGCTTTCTTT. Protein: CASCQTQGNTEAFF. Supplemented by reference TRBV18 and TRBJ1-1, the full variable domain reads NAGVMQNPRHLVRRRGQEARLRCSPMKGHSHVYWYRQLPEEGLKFMVYLQKENIIDESGMPKERFSAEFPKEGPSILRIQQVVRGDSAAYFCASCQTQGNTEAFFGQGTRLTVV.

This clone was seen more than once but under ten times. This sequence joins TRBV4-3 and TRBJ1-1, with D possibly matching TRBD1 (5 bases). Per germline, CDR1 LGHNA and CDR2 YSLEER. V lost 2 bases and J 3 bases, leaving 7 bases between the germline ends. The CDR3 loop spans 13 amino acids. CDR3 coding DNA: TGCGCCAGCAGCCAAACGACAGACACTGAAGCTTTCTTT. Encoded protein: CASSQTTDTEAFF.